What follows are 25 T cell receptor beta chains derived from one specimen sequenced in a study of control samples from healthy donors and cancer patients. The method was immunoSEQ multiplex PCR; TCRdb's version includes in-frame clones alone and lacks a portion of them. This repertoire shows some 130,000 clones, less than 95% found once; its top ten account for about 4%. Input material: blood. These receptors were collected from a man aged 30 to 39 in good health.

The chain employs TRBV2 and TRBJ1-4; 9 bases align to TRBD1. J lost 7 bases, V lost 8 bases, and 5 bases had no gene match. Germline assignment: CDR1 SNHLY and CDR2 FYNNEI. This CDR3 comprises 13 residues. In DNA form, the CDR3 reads TGTGCCAGCGGGACAGGGATAAGTGAAAAACTGTTTTTT. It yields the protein CASGTGISEKLFF.

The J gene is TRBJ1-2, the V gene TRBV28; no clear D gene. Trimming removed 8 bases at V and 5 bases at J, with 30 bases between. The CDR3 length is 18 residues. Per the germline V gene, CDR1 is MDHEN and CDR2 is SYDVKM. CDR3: CASAPRIGGGKRGYGYTF. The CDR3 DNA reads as TGTGCCAGCGCCCCCCGAATCGGCGGAGGAAAGAGAGGGTATGGCTACACCTTC.

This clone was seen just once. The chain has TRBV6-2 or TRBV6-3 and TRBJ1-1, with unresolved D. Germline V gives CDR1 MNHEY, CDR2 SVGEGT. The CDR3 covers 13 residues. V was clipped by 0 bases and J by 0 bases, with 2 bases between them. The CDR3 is CASSYSLNTEAFF. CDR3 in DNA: TGTGCCAGCAGTTACTCGTTGAACACTGAAGCTTTCTTT.

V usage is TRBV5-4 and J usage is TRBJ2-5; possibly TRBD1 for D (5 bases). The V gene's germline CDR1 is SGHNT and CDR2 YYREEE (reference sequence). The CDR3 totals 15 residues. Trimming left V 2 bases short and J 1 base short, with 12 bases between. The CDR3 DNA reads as TGTGCCAGCAGCTTTGTAGGGGCCCGCCAAGAGACCCAGTACTTC. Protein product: CASSFVGARQETQYF.

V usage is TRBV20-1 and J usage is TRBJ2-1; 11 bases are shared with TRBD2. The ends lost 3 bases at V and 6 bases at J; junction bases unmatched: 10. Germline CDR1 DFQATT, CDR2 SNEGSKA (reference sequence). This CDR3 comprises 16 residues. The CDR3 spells CSASDLLAGDFNEQFF. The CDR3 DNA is TGCAGTGCTAGTGACTTACTAGCGGGAGACTTCAATGAGCAGTTCTTC.

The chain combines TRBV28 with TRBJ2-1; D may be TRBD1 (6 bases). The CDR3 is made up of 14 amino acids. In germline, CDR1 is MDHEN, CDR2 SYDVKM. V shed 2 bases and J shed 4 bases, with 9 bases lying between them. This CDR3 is CASSLNRDYNEQFF. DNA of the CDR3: TGTGCCAGCAGTTTAAACAGGGATTACAATGAGCAGTTCTTC.

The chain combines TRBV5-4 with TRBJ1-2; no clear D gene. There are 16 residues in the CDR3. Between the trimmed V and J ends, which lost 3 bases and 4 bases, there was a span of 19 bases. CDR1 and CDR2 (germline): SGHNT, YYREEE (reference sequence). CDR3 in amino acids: CASSSERTEDPYGYTF. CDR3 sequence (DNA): TGTGCCAGCAGCTCCGAGAGGACGGAGGACCCCTATGGCTACACCTTC.

The CDR3: CSGGDRVGTYEQYF. The DNA for the CDR3 is TGCAGCGGGGGCGACAGGGTAGGGACCTACGAGCAGTACTTC. V is TRBV29-1 and J is TRBJ2-7; 7 bases map to TRBD1. This CDR3 is built from 14 residues. In germline, CDR1 is SQVTM, CDR2 ANQGSEA. V shed 7 bases and J 2 bases; nucleotides not matched to a gene: 11.

In DNA, the CDR3 is TGTGCCAGCAGTTTAATCCCGGCGGAACTGTTTTTT. This encodes CASSLIPAELFF. V usage is TRBV12-3 or TRBV12-4 and J usage is TRBJ1-4; D is unresolved. V lost 2 bases and J lost 12, with 10 bases in between. This CDR3 spans 12 amino acids.

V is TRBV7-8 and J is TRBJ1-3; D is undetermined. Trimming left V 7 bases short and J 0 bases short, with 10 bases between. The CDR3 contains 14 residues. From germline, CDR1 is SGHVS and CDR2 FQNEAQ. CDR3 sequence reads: CASTSGISGNTIYF. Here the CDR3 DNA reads TGTGCCAGCACCTCCGGGATCTCTGGAAACACCATATATTTT. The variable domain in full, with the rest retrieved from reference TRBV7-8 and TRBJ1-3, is GAGVSQSPRYKVAKRGQDVALRCDPISGHVSLFWYQQALGQGPEFLTYFQNEAQLDKSGLPSDRFFAERPEGSVSTLKIQRTQQEDSAVYLCASTSGISGNTIYFGEGSWLTVV.

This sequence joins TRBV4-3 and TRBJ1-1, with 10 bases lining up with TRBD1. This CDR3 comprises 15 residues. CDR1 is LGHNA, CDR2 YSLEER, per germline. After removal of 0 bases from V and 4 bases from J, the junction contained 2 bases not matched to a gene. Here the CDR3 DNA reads TGCGCCAGCAGCCAAGATGACAGGGGGCTCACTGAAGCTTTCTTT. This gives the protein CASSQDDRGLTEAFF.

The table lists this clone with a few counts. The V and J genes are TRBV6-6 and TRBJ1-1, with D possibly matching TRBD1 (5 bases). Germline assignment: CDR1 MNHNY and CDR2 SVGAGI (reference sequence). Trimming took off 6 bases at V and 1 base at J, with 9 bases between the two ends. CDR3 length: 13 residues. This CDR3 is CASSSTENTEAFF. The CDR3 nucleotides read TGTGCCAGCAGCTCGACAGAGAACACTGAAGCTTTCTTT.

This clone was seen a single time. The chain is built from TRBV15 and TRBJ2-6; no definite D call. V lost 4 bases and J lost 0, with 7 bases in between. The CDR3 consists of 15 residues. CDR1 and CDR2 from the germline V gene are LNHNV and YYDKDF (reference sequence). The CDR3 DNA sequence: TGTGCCACCAGCACCGTTAGCTCTGGGGCCAACGTCCTGACTTTC. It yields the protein CATSTVSSGANVLTF.

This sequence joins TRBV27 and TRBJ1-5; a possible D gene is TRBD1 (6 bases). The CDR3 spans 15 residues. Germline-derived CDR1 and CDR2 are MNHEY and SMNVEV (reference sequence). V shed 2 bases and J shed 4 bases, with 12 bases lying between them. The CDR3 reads CASSLEGERNQPQHF. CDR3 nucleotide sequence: TGTGCCAGCAGTTTAGAGGGGGAGAGGAATCAGCCCCAGCATTTT.

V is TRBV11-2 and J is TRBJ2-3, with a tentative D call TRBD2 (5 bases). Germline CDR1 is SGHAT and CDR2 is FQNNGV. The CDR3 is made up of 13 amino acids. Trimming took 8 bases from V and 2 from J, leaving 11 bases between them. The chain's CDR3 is CASSSGPTDTQYF. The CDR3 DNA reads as TGTGCCAGCTCAAGCGGTCCCACAGATACGCAGTATTTT. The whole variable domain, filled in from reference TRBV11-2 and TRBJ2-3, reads EAGVAQSPRYKIIEKRQSVAFWCNPISGHATLYWYQQILGQGPKLLIQFQNNGVVDDSQLPKDRFSAERLKGVDSTLKIQPAKLEDSAVYLCASSSGPTDTQYFGPGTRLTVL.

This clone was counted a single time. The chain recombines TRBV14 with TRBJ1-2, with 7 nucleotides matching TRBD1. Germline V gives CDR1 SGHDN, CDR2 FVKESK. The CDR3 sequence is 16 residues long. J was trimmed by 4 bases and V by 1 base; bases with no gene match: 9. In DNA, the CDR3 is TGTGCCAGCAGCCAAGCGAGGACAGGCGTGACCTATGGCTACACCTTC. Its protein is CASSQARTGVTYGYTF.

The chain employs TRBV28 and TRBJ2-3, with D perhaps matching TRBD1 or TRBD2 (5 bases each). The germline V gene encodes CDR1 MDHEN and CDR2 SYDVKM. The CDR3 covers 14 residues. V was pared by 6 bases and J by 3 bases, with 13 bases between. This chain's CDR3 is CASSPGTLTDTQYF. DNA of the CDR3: TGTGCCAGCAGCCCCGGGACCTTGACAGATACGCAGTATTTT.

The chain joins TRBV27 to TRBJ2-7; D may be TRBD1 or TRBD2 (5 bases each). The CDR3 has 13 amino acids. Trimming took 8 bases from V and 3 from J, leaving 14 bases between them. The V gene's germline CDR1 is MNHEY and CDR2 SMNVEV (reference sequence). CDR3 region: CASSHPGSYEQYF. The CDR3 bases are TGTGCCAGCTCGCACCCAGGGAGCTACGAGCAGTACTTC.

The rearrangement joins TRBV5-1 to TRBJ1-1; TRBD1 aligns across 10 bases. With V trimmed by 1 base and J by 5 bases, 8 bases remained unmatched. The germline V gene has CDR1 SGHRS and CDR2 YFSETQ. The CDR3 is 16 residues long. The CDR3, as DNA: TGCGCCAGCAGCTTGACCCCCGACAGGGGGCAAACTGAAGCTTTCTTT. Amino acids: CASSLTPDRGQTEAFF. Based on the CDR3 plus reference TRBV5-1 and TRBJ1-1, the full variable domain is KAGVTQTPRYLIKTRGQQVTLSCSPISGHRSVSWYQQTPGQGLQFLFEYFSETQRNKGNFPGRFSGRQFSNSRSEMNVSTLELGDSALYLCASSLTPDRGQTEAFFGQGTRLTVV.

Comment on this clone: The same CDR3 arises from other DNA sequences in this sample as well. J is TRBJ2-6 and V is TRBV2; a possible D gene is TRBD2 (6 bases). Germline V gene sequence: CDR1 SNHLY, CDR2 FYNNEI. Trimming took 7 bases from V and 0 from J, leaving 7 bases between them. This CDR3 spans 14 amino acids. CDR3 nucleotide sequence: TGTGCCAGCACGGGGGACTCTGGGGCCAACGTCCTGACTTTC. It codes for CASTGDSGANVLTF. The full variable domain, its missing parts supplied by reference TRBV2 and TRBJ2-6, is EPEVTQTPSHQVTQMGQEVILRCVPISNHLYFYWYRQILGQKVEFLVSFYNNEISEKSEIFDDQFSVERPDGSNFTLKIRSTKLEDSAMYFCASTGDSGANVLTFGAGSRLTVL.

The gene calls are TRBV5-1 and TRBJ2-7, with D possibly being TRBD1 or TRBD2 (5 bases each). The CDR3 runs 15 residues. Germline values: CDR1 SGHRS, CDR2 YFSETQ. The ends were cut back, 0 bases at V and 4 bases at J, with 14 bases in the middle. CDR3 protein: CASSLGSGAVYEQYF. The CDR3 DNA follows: TGCGCCAGCAGCTTGGGGTCCGGGGCGGTTTACGAGCAGTACTTC.

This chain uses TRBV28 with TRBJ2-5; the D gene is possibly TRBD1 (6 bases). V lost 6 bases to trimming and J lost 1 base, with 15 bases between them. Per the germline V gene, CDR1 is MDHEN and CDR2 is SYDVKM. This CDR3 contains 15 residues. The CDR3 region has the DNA TGTGCCAGCAGAGACGCTGACAGGACCCAAGAGACCCAGTACTTC. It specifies CASRDADRTQETQYF.

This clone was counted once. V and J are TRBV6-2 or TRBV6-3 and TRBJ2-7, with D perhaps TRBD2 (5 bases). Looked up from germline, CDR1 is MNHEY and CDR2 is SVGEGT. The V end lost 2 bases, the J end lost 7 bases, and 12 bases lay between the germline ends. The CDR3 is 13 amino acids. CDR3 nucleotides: TGTGCCAGCAGTTACGAGAGGGTTGGGGAGCAGTACTTC. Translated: CASSYERVGEQYF.

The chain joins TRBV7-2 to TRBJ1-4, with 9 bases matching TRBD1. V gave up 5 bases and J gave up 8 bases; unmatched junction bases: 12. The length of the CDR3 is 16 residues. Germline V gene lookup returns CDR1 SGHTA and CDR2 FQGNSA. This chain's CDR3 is CASSKGGQGTREKLFF. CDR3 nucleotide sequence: TGTGCCAGCAGCAAAGGTGGACAGGGGACGCGGGAAAAACTGTTTTTT.

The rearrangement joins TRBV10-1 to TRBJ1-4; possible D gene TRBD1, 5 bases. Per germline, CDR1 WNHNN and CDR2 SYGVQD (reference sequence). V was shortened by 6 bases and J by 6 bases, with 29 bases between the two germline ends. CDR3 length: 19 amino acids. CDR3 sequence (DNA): TGCGCCAGCAGCCGGTCATTTTGGACACCTCGGCAACTAGATGAAAAACTGTTTTTT. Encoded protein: CASSRSFWTPRQLDEKLFF.